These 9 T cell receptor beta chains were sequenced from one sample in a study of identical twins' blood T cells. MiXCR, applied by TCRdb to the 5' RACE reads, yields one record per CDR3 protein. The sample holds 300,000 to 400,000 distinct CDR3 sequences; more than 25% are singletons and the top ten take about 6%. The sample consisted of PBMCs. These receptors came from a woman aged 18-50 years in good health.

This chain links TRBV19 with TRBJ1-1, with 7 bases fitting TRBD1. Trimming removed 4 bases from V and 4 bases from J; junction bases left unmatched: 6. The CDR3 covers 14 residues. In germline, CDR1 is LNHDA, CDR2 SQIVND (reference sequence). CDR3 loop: CASSTAGGGTEAFF. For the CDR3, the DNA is TGTGCCAGTAGTACCGCAGGGGGAGGCACTGAAGCTTTCTTT.

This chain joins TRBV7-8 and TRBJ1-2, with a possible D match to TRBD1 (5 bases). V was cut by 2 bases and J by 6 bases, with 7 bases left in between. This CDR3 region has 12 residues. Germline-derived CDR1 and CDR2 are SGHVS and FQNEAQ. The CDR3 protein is CASSLMGDGYTF. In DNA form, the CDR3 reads TGTGCCAGCAGCTTAATGGGGGATGGCTACACCTTC.

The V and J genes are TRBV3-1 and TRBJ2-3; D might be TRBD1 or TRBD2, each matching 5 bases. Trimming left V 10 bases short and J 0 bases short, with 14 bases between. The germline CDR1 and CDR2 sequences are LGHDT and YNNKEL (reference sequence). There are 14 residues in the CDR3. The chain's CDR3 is CATSGTFSTDTQYF. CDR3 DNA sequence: TGTGCCACCTCGGGGACCTTTAGCACAGATACGCAGTATTTT.

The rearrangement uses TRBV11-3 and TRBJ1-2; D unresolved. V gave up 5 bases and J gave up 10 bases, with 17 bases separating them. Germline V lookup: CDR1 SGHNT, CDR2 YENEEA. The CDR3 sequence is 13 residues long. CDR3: CASSRSRTVDYTF. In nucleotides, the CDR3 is TGTGCCAGCAGCCGAAGTCGGACCGTGGACTACACCTTC. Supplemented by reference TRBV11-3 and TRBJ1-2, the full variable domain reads EAGVVQSPRYKIIEKKQPVAFWCNPISGHNTLYWYLQNLGQGPELLIRYENEEAVDDSQLPKDRFSAERLKGVDSTLKIQPAELGDSAVYLCASSRSRTVDYTFGSGTRLTVV.

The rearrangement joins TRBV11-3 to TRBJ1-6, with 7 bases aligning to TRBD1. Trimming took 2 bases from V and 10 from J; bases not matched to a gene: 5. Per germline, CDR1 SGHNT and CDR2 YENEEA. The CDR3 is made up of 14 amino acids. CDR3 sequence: CASSLFDRASPLHF. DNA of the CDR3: TGTGCCAGCAGCTTATTCGACAGGGCCTCACCCCTCCACTTT.

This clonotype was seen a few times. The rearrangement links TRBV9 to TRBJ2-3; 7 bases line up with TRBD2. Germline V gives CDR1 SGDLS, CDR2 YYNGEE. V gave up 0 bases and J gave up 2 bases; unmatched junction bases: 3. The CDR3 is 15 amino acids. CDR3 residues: CASSVAGGTTDTQYF. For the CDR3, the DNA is TGTGCCAGCAGCGTAGCGGGAGGAACCACAGATACGCAGTATTTT.

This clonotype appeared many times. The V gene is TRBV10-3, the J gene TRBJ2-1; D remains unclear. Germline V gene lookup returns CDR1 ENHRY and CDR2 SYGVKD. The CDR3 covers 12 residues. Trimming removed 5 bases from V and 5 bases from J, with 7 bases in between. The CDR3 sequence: CAISQRDNEQFF. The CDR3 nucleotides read TGTGCCATCAGTCAGAGAGACAATGAGCAGTTCTTC.

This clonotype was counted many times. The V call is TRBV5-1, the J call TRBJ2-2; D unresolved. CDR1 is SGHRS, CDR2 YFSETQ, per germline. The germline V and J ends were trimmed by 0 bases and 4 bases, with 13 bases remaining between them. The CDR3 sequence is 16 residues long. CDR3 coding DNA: TGCGCCAGCAGCTTGGTGGTTTTGGGGTCCACCGGGGAGCTGTTTTTT. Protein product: CASSLVVLGSTGELFF.

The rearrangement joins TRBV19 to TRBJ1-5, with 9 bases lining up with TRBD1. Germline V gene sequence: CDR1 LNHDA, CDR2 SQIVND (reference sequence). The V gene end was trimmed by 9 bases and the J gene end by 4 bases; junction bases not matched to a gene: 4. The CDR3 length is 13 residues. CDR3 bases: TGTGCCAGCGGGACAGGGAGGAATCAGCCCCAGCATTTT. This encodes CASGTGRNQPQHF.